Listed below are T cell receptor beta chains from one sample, sequenced in a study of spatial heterogeneity in lung cancer. TCRdb ran MiXCR on the 5' RACE reads and lists one entry per CDR3 protein. This sample yields approximately 9,600 distinct CDR3 sequences, of which more than 10% are seen a single time; roughly a tenth belongs to the top ten. This specimen consisted of lung tumor tissue, obtained at surgery. Receptor source: a male donor with early-stage non-small cell lung cancer. The CDR3 runs from the conserved cysteine through the conserved F or W. The D gene is left open where the match is weak. Only part of the rows carry a size: once, few, many, or a class if the clone is expanded.

>TRBJ2-7|TRBD1|TRBV20-1|many
CSAIGDSLAYEQYF
TGCAGTGCTATCGGGGACAGCCTGGCCTACGAGCAGTACTTC
>TRBJ2-3|-|TRBV19|many
CASMSADTQYF
TGTGCCAGTATGTCGGCAGATACGCAGTATTTT
>TRBJ2-3|-|TRBV12-3/TRBV12-4|many
CASSLTPSDTQYF
TGTGCCAGCAGTTTAACCCCGTCGGATACGCAGTATTTT
>TRBJ1-1|-|TRBV11-3|many
CASSLSQTNTEAFF
TGTGCCAGCAGCTTAAGCCAAACGAACACTGAAGCTTTCTTT
>TRBJ1-2|-|TRBV7-2|medium-sized
CASSLVSQGSYGYTF
TGTGCCAGCAGCTTAGTTTCTCAGGGTAGCTATGGCTACACCTTC
>TRBJ1-1|-|TRBV30|once
CAWTLALNTEAFF
TGTGCCTGGACCTTGGCCTTGAACACTGAAGCTTTCTTT
>TRBJ2-1|TRBD2|TRBV4-3|many
CASSQDQAGSSTNEQFF
TGCGCCAGCAGCCAAGATCAAGCGGGGTCCTCTACCAATGAGCAGTTCTTC
>TRBJ1-5|-|TRBV6-2/TRBV6-3|-
CASSYLRSEDSAYSNQPQHF
TGTGCCAGCAGTTACCTTCGGTCGGAGGACTCAGCTTATAGCAATCAGCCCCAGCATTTT
>TRBJ2-6|TRBD1|TRBV28|medium-sized
CASSSGQGKVGANVLTF
TGTGCCAGCAGTTCGGGACAGGGGAAGGTTGGGGCCAACGTCCTGACTTTC
>TRBJ1-4|-|TRBV4-1|once
CASSQGFPGRTNEKLFF
TGCGCCAGCAGCCAGGGATTTCCGGGTCGAACTAATGAAAAACTGTTTTTT
>TRBJ2-1|TRBD1|TRBV6-5|medium-sized
CASSYGPGQGAYNEQFF
TGTGCCAGCAGTTACGGGCCGGGACAGGGGGCCTACAATGAGCAGTTCTTC
>TRBJ2-3|-|TRBV5-5|medium-sized
CASNEGVADTQYF
TGTGCCAGCAATGAAGGAGTGGCAGATACGCAGTATTTT
>TRBJ2-3|TRBD1|TRBV5-1|-
CASSLATGSTDTQYF
TGCGCCAGCAGCTTGGCGACAGGGAGCACAGATACGCAGTATTTT
>TRBJ2-7|TRBD2|TRBV28|few
CASSLPGLAGGQRQYF
TGTGCCAGCAGTTTACCGGGACTAGCGGGAGGGCAGCGGCAGTACTTC
>TRBJ2-5|-|TRBV15|many
CATSPRRQEAAHETQYF
TGTGCCACCAGCCCACGGAGACAGGAGGCCGCACACGAGACCCAGTACTTC
>TRBJ1-4|TRBD1|TRBV5-4|-
CASSRTGTENEKLFF
TGTGCCAGCAGCAGAACCGGGACAGAAAATGAAAAACTGTTTTTT
>TRBJ1-1|-|TRBV12-5|many
CASGLGNTEAFF
TGTGCTAGTGGTTTGGGCAACACTGAAGCTTTCTTT
>TRBJ2-3|TRBD2|TRBV4-2|many
CASSQEAGLAGTDTQYF
TGTGCCAGCAGCCAAGAAGCAGGACTAGCGGGAACAGATACGCAGTATTTT
>TRBJ2-1|-|TRBV5-4|-
CASSALTRGSYNEQFF
TGTGCCAGCAGCGCTCTTACTAGGGGCTCCTACAATGAGCAGTTCTTC
>TRBJ1-5|-|TRBV7-9|many
CASSPPGNQPQHF
TGTGCCAGCAGCCCACCCGGCAATCAGCCCCAGCATTTT
>TRBJ2-3|TRBD1|TRBV6-2/TRBV6-3|many
CASSFGTGTDTQYF
TGTGCCAGCAGTTTCGGGACAGGAACAGATACGCAGTATTTT
>TRBJ2-7|TRBD2|TRBV7-6|many
CASSPEAAGLATSYEQYF
TGTGCCAGCAGCCCGGAGGCTGCGGGACTAGCGACTTCCTACGAGCAGTACTTC
>TRBJ2-1|-|TRBV28|many
CASVALPLYNEQFF
TGTGCCAGCGTTGCCCTTCCCCTATACAATGAGCAGTTCTTC
>TRBJ1-1|-|TRBV29-1|medium-sized
CSVVAREVFSEAFF
TGCAGCGTTGTCGCCCGGGAAGTCTTCTCTGAAGCTTTCTTT
>TRBJ2-1|TRBD2|TRBV24-1|many
CATSASGRLDEQFF
TGTGCCACCAGTGCCAGCGGGAGGTTGGATGAGCAGTTCTTC
>TRBJ1-6|-|TRBV29-1|-
CSVSWGDNSPLHF
TGCAGCGTCTCGTGGGGGGATAATTCACCCCTCCACTTT
>TRBJ1-2|TRBD1|TRBV6-2/TRBV6-3|many
CASKQGGKIYGYTF
TGTGCCAGCAAACAGGGGGGGAAGATCTATGGCTACACCTTC
>TRBJ1-6|TRBD1|TRBV6-5|many
CASRIQGVGSPLHF
TGTGCCAGCAGAATACAGGGGGTCGGCTCACCCCTCCACTTT
>TRBJ1-5|-|TRBV6-1|medium-sized
CASRLGQPQHF
TGTGCCAGCAGACTGGGGCAGCCCCAGCATTTT
>TRBJ2-1|TRBD1|TRBV11-1|many
CASSLLGQGFGNEQFF
TGTGCCAGCAGCTTACTGGGACAGGGGTTCGGCAATGAGCAGTTCTTC
>TRBJ2-1|TRBD2|TRBV29-1|-
CSVEMEMYPGLAGNEQFF
TGCAGCGTTGAAATGGAAATGTATCCGGGACTAGCGGGCAATGAGCAGTTCTTC
>TRBJ2-5|-|TRBV4-2|-
CASSQDYSYQETQYF
TGTGCCAGCAGCCAAGATTATTCGTACCAAGAGACCCAGTACTTC
>TRBJ2-2|TRBD1|TRBV19|medium-sized
CASSIEARQGAGELFF
TGTGCCAGTAGTATAGAAGCGAGACAGGGGGCCGGGGAGCTGTTTTTT
>TRBJ2-7|-|TRBV6-5|many
CASSYSKAFMSRHYEQYF
TGTGCCAGCAGTTACTCGAAGGCTTTTATGTCGAGGCACTACGAGCAGTACTTC
>TRBJ2-1|TRBD2|TRBV19|many
CASSRGLAALYNEQFF
TGTGCCAGTAGTAGGGGACTAGCGGCCCTCTACAATGAGCAGTTCTTC
>TRBJ2-1|-|TRBV11-2|medium-sized
CASTIQGVSGNEQFF
TGTGCCAGCACCATCCAAGGGGTATCCGGCAATGAGCAGTTCTTC
>TRBJ2-1|-|TRBV7-7|many
CASSPGQANYNEQFF
TGTGCTAGCAGCCCCGGGCAGGCTAACTACAATGAGCAGTTCTTC
>TRBJ2-3|-|TRBV12-3/TRBV12-4|many
CASSLEVELTDTQYF
TGTGCCAGCAGTTTGGAGGTAGAACTCACAGATACGCAGTATTTT
>TRBJ2-5|-|TRBV18|many
CASSPYVTVEKTQYF
TGTGCCAGCTCACCATATGTAACTGTCGAGAAGACCCAGTACTTC
>TRBJ2-3|-|TRBV7-8|medium-sized
CASSKSTDTQYF
TGTGCCAGCAGCAAAAGCACAGATACGCAGTATTTT
>TRBJ2-2|TRBD2|TRBV29-1|medium-sized
CSVGTTSGGLELFF
TGCAGCGTAGGGACTACTAGCGGGGGACTGGAGCTGTTTTTT
>TRBJ2-2|-|TRBV5-1|many
CASSPYRGAGENTGELFF
TGCGCCAGCAGCCCCTACAGGGGAGCGGGAGAAAACACCGGGGAGCTGTTTTTT
>TRBJ1-6|-|TRBV6-6|many
CASSYFHSSYNSPLHF
TGTGCCAGCAGTTACTTCCACAGCTCCTATAATTCACCCCTCCACTTT
>TRBJ2-3|TRBD2|TRBV7-3|many
CASSRNGGLAGTDTQYF
TGTGCCAGCAGCCGAAATGGGGGACTAGCGGGCACAGATACGCAGTATTTT
>TRBJ1-6|-|TRBV28|medium-sized
CAGRRDYNSPLHF
TGTGCCGGGAGACGGGACTATAATTCACCCCTCCACTTT
>TRBJ1-5|TRBD1|TRBV29-1|many
CSVRGTGVHQPQHF
TGCAGCGTCCGCGGGACAGGGGTCCATCAGCCCCAGCATTTT
>TRBJ2-4|-|TRBV19|large
CASSSGTDSQYF
TGTGCCAGTAGTTCAGGGACTGACTCTCAGTACTTC
>TRBJ2-3|-|TRBV20-1|many
CSAVSGQTDTQYF
TGCAGTGCTGTTTCAGGGCAGACAGATACGCAGTATTTT
>TRBJ2-3|-|TRBV6-1|-
CAASRDLRTDTQYF
TGTGCCGCGTCCCGGGACTTAAGGACAGATACGCAGTATTTT
>TRBJ1-5|-|TRBV28|few
CASSTGWGTPNQPQHF
TGTGCCAGCAGTACCGGATGGGGAACCCCAAATCAGCCCCAGCATTTT
>TRBJ2-3|-|TRBV29-1|many
CSVEYLIPDTQYF
TGCAGCGTTGAATATTTGATTCCAGATACGCAGTATTTT
>TRBJ2-5|TRBD1|TRBV7-9|few
CASSLITGEETQYF
TGTGCCAGCAGCTTGATAACAGGGGAAGAGACCCAGTACTTC